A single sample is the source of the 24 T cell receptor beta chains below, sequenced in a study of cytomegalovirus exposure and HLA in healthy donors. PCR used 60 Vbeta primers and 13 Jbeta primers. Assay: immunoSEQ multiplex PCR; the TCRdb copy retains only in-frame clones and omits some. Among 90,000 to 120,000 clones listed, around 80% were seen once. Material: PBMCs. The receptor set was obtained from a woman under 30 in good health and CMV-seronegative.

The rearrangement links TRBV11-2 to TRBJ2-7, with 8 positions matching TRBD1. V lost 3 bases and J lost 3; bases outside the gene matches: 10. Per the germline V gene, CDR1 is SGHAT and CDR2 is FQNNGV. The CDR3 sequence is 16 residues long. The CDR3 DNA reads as TGTGCCAGCAGCTTCCCAACAGGGGGAGGTTTCTACGAGCAGTACTTC. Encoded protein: CASSFPTGGGFYEQYF. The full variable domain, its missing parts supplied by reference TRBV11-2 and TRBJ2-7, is EAGVAQSPRYKIIEKRQSVAFWCNPISGHATLYWYQQILGQGPKLLIQFQNNGVVDDSQLPKDRFSAERLKGVDSTLKIQPAKLEDSAVYLCASSFPTGGGFYEQYFGPGTRLTVT.

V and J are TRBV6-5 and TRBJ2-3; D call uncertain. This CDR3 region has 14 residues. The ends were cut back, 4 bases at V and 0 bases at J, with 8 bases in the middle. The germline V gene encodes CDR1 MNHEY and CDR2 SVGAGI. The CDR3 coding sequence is TGTGCCAGCAGTTTTGGCGGCAGCACAGATACGCAGTATTTT. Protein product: CASSFGGSTDTQYF.

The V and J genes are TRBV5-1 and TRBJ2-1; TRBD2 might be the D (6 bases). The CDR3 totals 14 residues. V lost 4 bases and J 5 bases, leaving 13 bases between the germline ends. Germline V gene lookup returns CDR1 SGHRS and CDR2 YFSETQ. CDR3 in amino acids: CASSGKTSNNEQFF. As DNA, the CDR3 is TGCGCCAGCAGCGGGAAGACTAGTAACAATGAGCAGTTCTTC.

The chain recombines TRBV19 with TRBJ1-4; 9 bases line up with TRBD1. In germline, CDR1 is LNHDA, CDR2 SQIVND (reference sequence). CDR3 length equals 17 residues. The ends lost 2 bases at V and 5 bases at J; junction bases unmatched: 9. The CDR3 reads CASSITYHRGRNEKLFF. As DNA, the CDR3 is TGTGCCAGTAGTATAACTTACCACAGGGGGCGGAATGAAAAACTGTTTTTT.

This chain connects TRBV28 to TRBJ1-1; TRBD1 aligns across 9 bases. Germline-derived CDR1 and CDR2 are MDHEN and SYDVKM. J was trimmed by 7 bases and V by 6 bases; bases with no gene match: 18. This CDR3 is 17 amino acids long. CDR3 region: CASRAGGQGDPLGEAFF. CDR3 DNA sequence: TGTGCCAGCAGGGCTGGGGGACAGGGAGATCCCCTTGGTGAAGCTTTCTTT.

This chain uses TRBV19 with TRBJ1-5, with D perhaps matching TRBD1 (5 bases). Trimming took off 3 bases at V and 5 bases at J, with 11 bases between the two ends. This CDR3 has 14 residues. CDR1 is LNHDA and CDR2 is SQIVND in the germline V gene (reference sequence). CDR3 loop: CASSMSDRYQPQHF. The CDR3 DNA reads TGTGCCAGTAGTATGTCCGACAGATATCAGCCCCAGCATTTT.

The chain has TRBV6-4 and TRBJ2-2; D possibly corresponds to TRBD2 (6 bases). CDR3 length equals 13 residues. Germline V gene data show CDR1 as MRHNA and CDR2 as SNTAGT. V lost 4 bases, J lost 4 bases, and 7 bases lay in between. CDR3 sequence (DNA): TGTGCCAGCAGTGCCGGGGGCACCGGGGAGCTGTTTTTT. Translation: CASSAGGTGELFF.

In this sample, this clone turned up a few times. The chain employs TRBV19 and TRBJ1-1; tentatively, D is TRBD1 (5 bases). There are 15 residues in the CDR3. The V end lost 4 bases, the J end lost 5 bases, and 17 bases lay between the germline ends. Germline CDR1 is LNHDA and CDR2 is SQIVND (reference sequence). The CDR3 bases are TGTGCCAGTAGTACCCAACAGGTCCATCGGACTGAAGCTTTCTTT. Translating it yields CASSTQQVHRTEAFF.

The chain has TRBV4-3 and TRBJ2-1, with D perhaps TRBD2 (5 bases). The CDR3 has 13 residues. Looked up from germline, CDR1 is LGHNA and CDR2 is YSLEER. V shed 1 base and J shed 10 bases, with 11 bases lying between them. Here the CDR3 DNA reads TGCGCCAGCAGCCAAGGACTAAGAGAAGAGCAGTTCTTC. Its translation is CASSQGLREEQFF.

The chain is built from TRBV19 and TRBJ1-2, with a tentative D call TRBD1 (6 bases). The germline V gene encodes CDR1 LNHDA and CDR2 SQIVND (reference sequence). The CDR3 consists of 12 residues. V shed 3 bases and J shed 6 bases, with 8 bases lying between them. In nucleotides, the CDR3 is TGTGCCAGTAGTATTTACAGGGATGGCTACACCTTC. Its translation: CASSIYRDGYTF.

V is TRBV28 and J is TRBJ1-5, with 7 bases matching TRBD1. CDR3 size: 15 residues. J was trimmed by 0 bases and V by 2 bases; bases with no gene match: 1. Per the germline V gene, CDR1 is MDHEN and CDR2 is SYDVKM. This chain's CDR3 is CASSLRQGSNQPQHF. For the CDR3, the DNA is TGTGCCAGCAGTTTACGACAGGGTAGCAATCAGCCCCAGCATTTT. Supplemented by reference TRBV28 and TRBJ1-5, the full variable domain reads DVKVTQSSRYLVKRTGEKVFLECVQDMDHENMFWYRQDPGLGLRLIYFSYDVKMKEKGDIPEGYSVSREKKERFSLILESASTNQTSMYLCASSLRQGSNQPQHFGDGTRLSIL.

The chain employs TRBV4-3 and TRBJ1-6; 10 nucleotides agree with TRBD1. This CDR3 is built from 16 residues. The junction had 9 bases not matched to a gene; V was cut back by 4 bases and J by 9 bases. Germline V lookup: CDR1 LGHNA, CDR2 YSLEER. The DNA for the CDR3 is TGCGCCAGCAGCCCTCACCCGGGACAGGGGTTTTCACCCCTCCACTTT. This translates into CASSPHPGQGFSPLHF.

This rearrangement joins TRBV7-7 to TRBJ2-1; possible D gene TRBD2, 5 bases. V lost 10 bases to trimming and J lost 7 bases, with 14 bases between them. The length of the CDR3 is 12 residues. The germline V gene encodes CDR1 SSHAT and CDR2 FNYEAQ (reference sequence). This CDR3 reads CAIGNPGNEQFF. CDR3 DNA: TGTGCCATCGGGAACCCTGGAAATGAGCAGTTCTTC.

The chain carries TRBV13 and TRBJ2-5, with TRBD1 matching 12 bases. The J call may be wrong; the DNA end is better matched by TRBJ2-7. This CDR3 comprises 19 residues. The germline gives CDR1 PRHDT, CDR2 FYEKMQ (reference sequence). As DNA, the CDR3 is TGTGCCAGCAGCGGCACGGCCGGGACAGGGGGCCTATGGTCCTACGAGCAGTACTTC. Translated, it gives CASSGTAGTGGLWSYEQYF.

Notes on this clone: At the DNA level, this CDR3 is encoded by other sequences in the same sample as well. CDR3 coding DNA: TGTGCCAGTAGTTTGGGACAGGGTACAGATACGCAGTATTTT. This sequence encodes CASSLGQGTDTQYF. V usage is TRBV19 and J usage is TRBJ2-3; TRBD1 agrees at 9 bases. This CDR3 contains 14 residues. Trimming at V came to 5 bases and at J to 3 bases, leaving 3 bases not matched to a gene. Germline CDR1 reads LNHDA; CDR2 reads SQIVND (reference sequence).

This CDR3 reads CASSSGRTNTEAFF. DNA of the CDR3: TGTGCCAGCAGTTCAGGGCGAACCAACACTGAAGCTTTCTTT. The chain joins TRBV27 to TRBJ1-1; D possibly corresponds to TRBD1 (5 bases). The CDR3 has 14 amino acids. V was shortened by 4 bases and J by 2 bases, with 11 bases between the two germline ends. Germline values: CDR1 MNHEY, CDR2 SMNVEV (reference sequence).

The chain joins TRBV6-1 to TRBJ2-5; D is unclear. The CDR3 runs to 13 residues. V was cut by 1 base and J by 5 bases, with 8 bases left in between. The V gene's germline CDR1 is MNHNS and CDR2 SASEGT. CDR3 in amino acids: CASSEVPRETQYF. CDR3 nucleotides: TGTGCCAGCAGTGAAGTCCCGCGCGAGACCCAGTACTTC.

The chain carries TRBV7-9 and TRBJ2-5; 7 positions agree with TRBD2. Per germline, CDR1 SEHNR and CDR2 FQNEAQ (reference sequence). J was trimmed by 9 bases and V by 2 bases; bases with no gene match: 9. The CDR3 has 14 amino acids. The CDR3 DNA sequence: TGTGCCAGCAGCTTACAGACCCAGCGGGAAGCCCAGTACTTC. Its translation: CASSLQTQREAQYF.

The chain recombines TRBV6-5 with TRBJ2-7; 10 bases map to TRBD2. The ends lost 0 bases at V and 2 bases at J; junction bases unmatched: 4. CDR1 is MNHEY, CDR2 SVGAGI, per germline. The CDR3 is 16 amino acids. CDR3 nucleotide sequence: TGTGCCAGCAGTTACTCCGAAGCGGGAGGGACCTACGAGCAGTACTTC. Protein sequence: CASSYSEAGGTYEQYF.

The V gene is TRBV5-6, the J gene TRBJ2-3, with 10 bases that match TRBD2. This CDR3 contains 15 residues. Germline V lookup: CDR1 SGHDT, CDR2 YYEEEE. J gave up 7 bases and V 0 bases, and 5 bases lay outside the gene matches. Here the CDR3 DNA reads TGTGCCAGCAGCTTGGAACTAGCGGGACGAAATACGCAGTATTTT. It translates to CASSLELAGRNTQYF.

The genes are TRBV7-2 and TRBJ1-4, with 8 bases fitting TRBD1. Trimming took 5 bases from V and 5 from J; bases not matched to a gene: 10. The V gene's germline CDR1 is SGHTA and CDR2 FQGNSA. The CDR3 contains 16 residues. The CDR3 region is CASSPAPGQENEKLFF. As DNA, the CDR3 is TGTGCCAGCAGCCCAGCCCCGGGACAGGAAAATGAAAAACTGTTTTTT.

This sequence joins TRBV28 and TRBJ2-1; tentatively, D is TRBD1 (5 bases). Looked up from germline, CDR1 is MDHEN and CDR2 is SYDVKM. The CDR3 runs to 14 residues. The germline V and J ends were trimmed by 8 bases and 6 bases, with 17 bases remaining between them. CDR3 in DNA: TGTGCCAGCGTGGGGCGAACCAGATCCAATGAGCAGTTCTTC. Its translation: CASVGRTRSNEQFF.

The CDR3 is CASSPGTPQETQYF. The DNA of the CDR3 is TGTGCCAGCAGCCCAGGGACTCCACAAGAGACCCAGTACTTC. The chain joins TRBV7-9 to TRBJ2-5; a weak D match, TRBD2 (6 bases). The CDR3 spans 14 residues. V dropped 5 bases and J dropped 2 bases, with 12 bases sitting between them. CDR1 and CDR2 (germline): SEHNR, FQNEAQ (reference sequence).

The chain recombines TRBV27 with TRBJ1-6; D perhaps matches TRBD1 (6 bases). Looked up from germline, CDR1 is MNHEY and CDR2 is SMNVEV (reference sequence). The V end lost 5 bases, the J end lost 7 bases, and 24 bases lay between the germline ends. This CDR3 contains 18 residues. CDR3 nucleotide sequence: TGTGCCAGCAGTGAACGGGGAGGGAAGGGGGTTCGGAATTCACCCCTCCACTTT. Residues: CASSERGGKGVRNSPLHF.